This T cell receptor (beta chain) was retrieved from a study of T-cell reconstitution after alpha-beta-depleted transplantation in children. Researchers prepared the TCRbeta library using unique molecular identifiers, the study reports. TCRdb independently ran MiXCR on the PCR reads; one entry per CDR3 protein. The table shows 330,000 or so distinct CDR3 sequences, with over 9% occurring only once. The TCR originated in a human donor who donated a stem cell graft to a child with acute lymphoblastic leukemia. The source was PBMCs from the stem cell graft donor, collected from the stem cell graft.

CDR3 DNA: TGTGCCAGTGCCTTGGGATTGCAATCCCCTGAGCAGTTCTTC. Translation: CASALGLQSPEQFF. The chain joins TRBV19 to TRBJ2-1, with D unresolved. Germline CDR1 is LNHDA and CDR2 is SQIVND (reference sequence). The CDR3 runs 14 residues. Trimming stripped 8 bases from V and 9 bases from J, with 20 bases between.